This passage covers 29 T cell receptor beta chains from one sample sequenced in a study of glioma-infiltrating T cells after dendritic cell vaccination. Generated by immunoSEQ multiplex PCR, the TCRdb table keeps only in-frame clones and is missing some. Of approximately 85,000 clones listed, 85% are singletons. This sample's time point: after dendritic cell vaccination, including at tumor progression/relapse. The sample in question was blood, obtained after dendritic cell vaccination. These receptors all come from a human donor with glioblastoma.

V usage is TRBV5-1 and J usage is TRBJ1-4; 12 bases line up with TRBD1. V trimming: 5 bases; J trimming: 6 bases; junction bases outside the gene matches: 8. Germline CDR1 is SGHRS and CDR2 is YFSETQ. The CDR3 contains 16 residues. The chain's CDR3 is CASRPGTGGADEKLFF. In DNA form, the CDR3 reads TGCGCCAGCAGGCCCGGGACAGGGGGCGCCGATGAAAAACTGTTTTTT.

This chain connects TRBV19 to TRBJ1-2; unclear D gene. The CDR3 covers 15 residues. The V and J ends lost 0 bases and 8 bases respectively, with 16 bases between them. Germline V gene data show CDR1 as LNHDA and CDR2 as SQIVND (reference sequence). The CDR3 DNA reads as TGTGCCAGTAGTATAGATAAAGGGAGGCGAAACGGCTACACCTTC. It is translated as CASSIDKGRRNGYTF.

This chain uses TRBV2 with TRBJ1-4; tentatively, D is TRBD1 (6 bases). Germline lookup yields CDR1 SNHLY and CDR2 FYNNEI. The CDR3 runs 14 residues. V shed 5 bases and J shed 7 bases, with 14 bases lying between them. The CDR3 region has the DNA TGTGCCAGCAGTTCACAGGGTTTTTTTGAAAAACTGTTTTTT. Translation gives CASSSQGFFEKLFF. Full variable domain (outside the CDR3, taken from reference TRBV2 and TRBJ1-4): EPEVTQTPSHQVTQMGQEVILRCVPISNHLYFYWYRQILGQKVEFLVSFYNNEISEKSEIFDDQFSVERPDGSNFTLKIRSTKLEDSAMYFCASSSQGFFEKLFFGSGTQLSVL.

The count of this clone is one. The rearrangement links TRBV9 to TRBJ2-2, with 14 nucleotides matching TRBD2. Per the germline V gene, CDR1 is SGDLS and CDR2 is YYNGEE. V gave up 4 bases and J gave up 2 bases; unmatched junction bases: 4. CDR3 size: 17 residues. Here the CDR3 DNA reads TGTGCCAGCAGCCGGACTAGCGGGGGGATCAACACCGGGGAGCTGTTTTTT. Amino acid sequence: CASSRTSGGINTGELFF. The variable domain in full, with the rest retrieved from reference TRBV9 and TRBJ2-2, is DSGVTQTPKHLITATGQRVTLRCSPRSGDLSVYWYQQSLDQGLQFLIQYYNGEERAKGNILERFSAQQFPDLHSELNLSSLELGDSALYFCASSRTSGGINTGELFFGEGSRLTVL.

V usage is TRBV11-2 and J usage is TRBJ2-2, with 14 bases lining up with TRBD2. Germline CDR1 and CDR2: SGHAT and FQNNGV. This CDR3 is built from 16 residues. V trimming: 6 bases; J trimming: 3 bases; junction bases outside the gene matches: 3. The DNA of the CDR3 is TGTGCCAGCAGGAGACTAGCGGGAGGGTACACCGGGGAGCTGTTTTTT. This encodes CASRRLAGGYTGELFF.

The V call is TRBV20-1, the J call TRBJ2-1; D gene ambiguous. The V and J ends lost 3 bases and 13 bases respectively, with 13 bases between them. The CDR3 runs to 11 residues. CDR1 DFQATT and CDR2 SNEGSKA come from the germline V gene (reference sequence). CDR3 DNA: TGCAGTGCTAGGATGGCGGTGGAACAGTTCTTC. It yields the protein CSARMAVEQFF.

This clone was seen a handful of times. The chain uses TRBV6-1 and TRBJ2-7; tentative D call: TRBD2 (6 bases). The CDR3 extends over 14 amino acids. CDR1 and CDR2 (germline): MNHNS, SASEGT. V dropped 2 bases and J dropped 2 bases, with 10 bases sitting between them. CDR3 sequence: CASSERDLAYEQYF. Written as DNA, the CDR3 is TGTGCCAGCAGTGAACGGGACTTAGCCTACGAGCAGTACTTC.

V gene TRBV6-6 combines with J gene TRBJ2-5, with unresolved D. V lost 0 bases and J 3 bases, leaving 8 bases between the germline ends. The CDR3 has 14 amino acids. The V gene's germline CDR1 is MNHNY and CDR2 SVGAGI (reference sequence). CDR3 sequence: CASSYSTRKETQYF. The CDR3 DNA is TGTGCCAGCAGTTACTCTACGCGGAAAGAGACCCAGTACTTC.

The rearrangement uses TRBV2 and TRBJ2-5; TRBD2 matches 10 bases. CDR1 and CDR2 (germline): SNHLY, FYNNEI. Trimming at V came to 7 bases and at J to 4 bases, leaving 9 bases not matched to a gene. The length of the CDR3 is 15 residues. The CDR3 loop reads CASNSGRALVETQYF. The CDR3 bases are TGTGCCAGCAACAGCGGGAGGGCCTTGGTAGAGACCCAGTACTTC.

The table lists this clone with many counts. The germline gene is not matched at one end of the junction; a read error may be the cause. The same CDR3 is also encoded by other DNA sequences in this sample. J is TRBJ2-7 and V is TRBV7-2; TRBD1 agrees at 8 bases. CDR3 length equals 13 residues. CDR1 and CDR2 (germline): SGHTA, FQGNSA. The CDR3 loop is CASSQRTGREQYF. The CDR3 nucleotides are TGCGCCAGCAGCCAAAGGACAGGGAGGGAGCAGTACTTC.

This clone showed up just a few times. The V call is TRBV18, the J call TRBJ2-2; a weak D match, TRBD2 (5 bases). CDR3 length equals 16 residues. V shed 1 base and J shed 0 bases, with 9 bases lying between them. Germline lookup yields CDR1 KGHSH and CDR2 LQKENI. The CDR3 loop reads CASSPQRITNTGELFF. The CDR3 bases are TGTGCCAGCTCACCACAGCGGATTACGAACACCGGGGAGCTGTTTTTT.

The V and J genes are TRBV7-2 and TRBJ2-7; 10 bases fit TRBD1. The CDR3 extends over 14 amino acids. V lost 6 bases to trimming and J lost 3 bases; unmatched junction nucleotides: 5. Germline V gives CDR1 SGHTA, CDR2 FQGNSA. The CDR3 DNA is TGTGCCAGCAGTACCGGGACAGGGGTCTACGAGCAGTACTTC. Encoded protein: CASSTGTGVYEQYF.

This chain joins TRBV6-6 and TRBJ1-3, with 11 bases that match TRBD1. V dropped 1 base and J dropped 8; count of bases not matched to a gene: 7. The CDR3 runs 16 residues. Germline V gene lookup returns CDR1 MNHNY and CDR2 SVGAGI (reference sequence). This CDR3 reads CASSYYWTGGTDTIYF. The CDR3 DNA is TGTGCCAGCAGTTACTATTGGACAGGGGGCACGGACACCATATATTTT.

This chain links TRBV5-6 with TRBJ2-7; 9 bases map to TRBD1. The CDR3 runs 16 residues. V trimming: 7 bases; J trimming: 0 bases; junction bases outside the gene matches: 11. Germline-derived CDR1 and CDR2 are SGHDT and YYEEEE. CDR3 region: CASPPPGQGSSYEQYF. Written as DNA, the CDR3 is TGTGCCAGCCCACCCCCAGGACAGGGGTCCTCCTACGAGCAGTACTTC.

This clone was counted a single time. The chain is built from TRBV11-2 and TRBJ1-2; D gene uncertain. The V gene lost 4 bases and the J gene lost 7 bases, with 16 bases spanning the gap. This CDR3 region has 14 residues. Germline CDR1 SGHAT, CDR2 FQNNGV. This chain's CDR3 is CASSSAGREAGYTF. CDR3 DNA: TGTGCCAGCAGCTCCGCCGGGAGGGAGGCTGGCTACACCTTC.

This chain uses TRBV5-1 with TRBJ1-6, with TRBD1 matching 9 bases. After removal of 2 bases from V and 10 bases from J, the junction contained 10 bases not matched to a gene. This CDR3 is built from 16 residues. Germline loops: CDR1 SGHRS, CDR2 YFSETQ. The DNA of the CDR3 is TGCGCCAGCAGCTTCGAACAGGGGGCGACCGGGTCACCCCTCCACTTT. This gives the protein CASSFEQGATGSPLHF.

V usage is TRBV19 and J usage is TRBJ1-2; 9 bases fit TRBD1. The CDR3 spans 13 residues. The ends lost 6 bases at V and 4 bases at J; junction bases unmatched: 3. Looked up from germline, CDR1 is LNHDA and CDR2 is SQIVND (reference sequence). CDR3: CASRVGQGYGYTF. The CDR3 DNA reads as TGTGCCAGTAGGGTGGGACAGGGCTATGGCTACACCTTC.

The table lists this clone with a count of one. V usage is TRBV7-2 and J usage is TRBJ1-5, with a tentative D call TRBD1 (5 bases). CDR3 length equals 16 residues. CDR1 and CDR2 from the germline V gene are SGHTA and FQGNSA. Deletions cut 5 bases from V and 1 base from J, with 15 bases between. The CDR3 DNA is TGTGCCAGCAGCCCAGGGTCCCCAGCAAGCAATCAGCCCCAGCATTTT. Translating it yields CASSPGSPASNQPQHF. The full variable domain, rest sourced from reference TRBV7-2 and TRBJ1-5, is GAGVSQSPSNKVTEKGKDVELRCDPISGHTALYWYRQSLGQGLEFLIYFQGNSAPDKSGLPSDRFSAERTGGSVSTLTIQRTQQEDSAVYLCASSPGSPASNQPQHFGDGTRLSIL.

J is TRBJ1-1 and V is TRBV11-2, with D perhaps matching TRBD1 (6 bases). CDR3 length equals 14 residues. Per germline, CDR1 SGHAT and CDR2 FQNNGV. The V gene lost 1 base and the J gene lost 6 bases, with 12 bases spanning the gap. The DNA of the CDR3 is TGTGCCAGCAGCTTAGGTCGGGGGGCGTCTGAAGCTTTCTTT. Amino acid sequence: CASSLGRGASEAFF.

The CDR3 sequence: CASSAGLGGEAFF. Written as DNA, the CDR3 is TGCGCCAGCAGCGCCGGACTAGGCGGTGAAGCTTTCTTT. This rearrangement joins TRBV5-1 to TRBJ1-1, with D unresolved. This CDR3 comprises 13 residues. Trimming pared 4 bases from V and 7 bases from J, leaving 14 bases between. From germline, CDR1 is SGHRS and CDR2 YFSETQ. The full variable domain, rest sourced from reference TRBV5-1 and TRBJ1-1, is KAGVTQTPRYLIKTRGQQVTLSCSPISGHRSVSWYQQTPGQGLQFLFEYFSETQRNKGNFPGRFSGRQFSNSRSEMNVSTLELGDSALYLCASSAGLGGEAFFGQGTRLTVV.

The chain employs TRBV29-1 and TRBJ2-1, with 11 bases identical to TRBD2. From germline, CDR1 is SQVTM and CDR2 ANQGSEA. The CDR3 is 16 residues long. Trimming took 6 bases from V and 0 from J; bases not matched to a gene: 7. CDR3 in amino acids: CSVHKTSGSSYNEQFF. As DNA, the CDR3 is TGCAGCGTCCATAAAACTAGCGGGAGCTCCTACAATGAGCAGTTCTTC.

This chain uses TRBV4-1 with TRBJ1-5, with a possible D match to TRBD1 (5 bases). The germline V and J ends were trimmed by 0 bases and 3 bases, with 12 bases remaining between them. There are 16 residues in the CDR3. The V gene's germline CDR1 is MGHRA and CDR2 YSYEKL. This CDR3 is CASSQDPGGYNQPQHF. Written as DNA, the CDR3 is TGCGCCAGCAGCCAAGATCCCGGGGGTTACAATCAGCCCCAGCATTTT.

J is TRBJ2-7 and V is TRBV6-5, with 7 bases that match TRBD2. Germline-derived CDR1 and CDR2 are MNHEY and SVGAGI. The J segment lost 5 bases and the V segment lost 11 bases, leaving 6 bases of the junction unmatched. This CDR3 contains 11 residues. CDR3 in DNA: TGTGCCGTGCGGGGGTTCCACGAGCAGTACTTC. Translation: CAVRGFHEQYF.

This rearrangement joins TRBV29-1 to TRBJ1-2; no clear D. The germline V and J ends were trimmed by 6 bases and 0 bases, with 11 bases remaining between them. In germline, CDR1 is SQVTM, CDR2 ANQGSEA. The CDR3 spans 13 residues. As DNA, the CDR3 is TGCAGCGTAGCAAAAACAGCTAACTATGGCTACACCTTC. Its translation is CSVAKTANYGYTF.

V is TRBV15 and J is TRBJ1-3, with D maybe TRBD1 (6 bases). The CDR3 contains 15 residues. The ends were cut back, 0 bases at V and 9 bases at J, with 15 bases in the middle. Per germline, CDR1 LNHNV and CDR2 YYDKDF (reference sequence). CDR3 loop: CATSRDRGTVSTIYF. CDR3 nucleotide sequence: TGTGCCACCAGCAGAGATAGGGGGACGGTATCCACCATATATTTT.

Remarks on this clone: Distinct nucleotide sequences in the sample also encode this CDR3. V and J are TRBV19 and TRBJ1-2, with D possibly TRBD1 on 5 matching bases. Germline V lookup: CDR1 LNHDA, CDR2 SQIVND (reference sequence). Trimming took 3 bases from V and 0 from J, leaving 8 bases between them. The CDR3 length is 14 residues. CDR3 nucleotide sequence: TGTGCCAGTAGTATCGGGGGGGCTAACTATGGCTACACCTTC. This translates into CASSIGGANYGYTF.

The chain combines TRBV18 with TRBJ2-3, with a possible D match to TRBD2 (6 bases). Trimming pared 5 bases from V and 5 bases from J, leaving 8 bases between. Germline assignment: CDR1 KGHSH and CDR2 LQKENI. This CDR3 is built from 12 residues. The CDR3 region has the DNA TGTGCCAGCTCAGAAGCGGGAGATACGCAGTATTTT. Protein sequence: CASSEAGDTQYF.

The V gene is TRBV6-5, the J gene TRBJ2-7; 11 nucleotides match TRBD2. CDR1 MNHEY and CDR2 SVGAGI come from the germline V gene. This CDR3 contains 13 residues. V shed 4 bases, J shed 6 bases, and the junction held 2 bases outside the gene matches. CDR3 coding DNA: TGTGCCAGCAGTTCTAGCGGGAGGCCCGAGCAGTACTTC. This encodes CASSSSGRPEQYF.

Here the CDR3 reads CASSVGPGYNEQFF. The CDR3 DNA is TGTGCCAGCAGCGTAGGGCCAGGATACAATGAGCAGTTCTTC. The chain carries TRBV9 and TRBJ2-1; D gene unclear. The CDR3 extends over 14 amino acids. Trimming removed 0 bases at V and 4 bases at J, with 8 bases between. Germline V gene data show CDR1 as SGDLS and CDR2 as YYNGEE.